This T cell receptor (beta chain) was captured by sequencing in a study of blood T cell repertoires in COVID-19. Study-wide context: T cells, B-cell-depleted T cells, or PBMCs provided the cDNA or gDNA that served as material.

Followed longitudinally, the Seattle patients had been enrolled during active infection. Using immunoSEQ multiplex PCR, the repertoire was profiled, and TCRdb retains in-frame clones only, with some absent. The table lists fewer than 250,000 clones, about 90% of them singletons. The receptor's source is a man in his 60s with COVID-19, enrolled during active disease. The sample consisted of peripheral blood.

The chain's CDR3 is CASTTSGSGTGELFF. CDR3 DNA: TGCGCCAGCACGACTAGCGGGAGTGGGACCGGGGAGCTGTTTTTT. The chain uses TRBV4-1 and TRBJ2-2, with TRBD2 matching 12 bases. Unmatched junction bases numbered 5, after V lost 7 bases and J lost 5 bases. The CDR3 loop spans 15 amino acids. Germline CDR1 and CDR2: MGHRA and YSYEKL.